The clone carrying this T cell receptor (beta chain) was picked up a small number of times. J gave up 1 base and V 5 bases, and 8 bases lay outside the gene matches. Germline-derived CDR1 and CDR2 are ENHRY and SYGVKD. CDR3 length: 16 amino acids. This specimen comes from a study of blood T cell repertoires in COVID-19. Sequencing was performed with immunoSEQ multiplex PCR; in TCRdb, only in-frame clones are kept and a portion is missing. The sample has about 180,000 clones; about nine tenths are singletons. The clonotype comes from a woman between 18 and 29 years old who had recovered from COVID-19. The chain joins TRBV10-3 to TRBJ1-1; TRBD1 aligns across 9 bases. Specimen: PBMCs or T cells enriched from blood (not recorded which). The CDR3 is CAISIGTGRRNTEAFF. The CDR3 DNA reads as TGTGCCATCAGTATAGGGACAGGGAGGAGGAACACTGAAGCTTTCTTT.